The source of this T cell receptor beta chain is a study of shared T cell receptors in the human thymus. This clone is a singleton in its sample. Profiling relied on immunoSEQ multiplex PCR, and the TCRdb table lists in-frame clones only, not all of them. Counted here are hundreds of thousands of clones, more than 75% occurring once; the ten biggest clones make up roughly 0.0089%. The CDR3 is made up of 18 amino acids. The V and J ends lost 1 base and 2 bases, in that order; junction bases with no gene match: 11. CDR1 is SGHTA, CDR2 FQGNSA, per germline. This same sample was also taken into another study, of human thymus T cells. This second study notes: Corrective heart surgery yielded the resections from which the thymus tissue came.

The sequence derives from a boy under two years old with a congenital heart defect. Sample: thymocytes. The rearrangement links TRBV7-2 to TRBJ2-3; 8 bases align to TRBD1. The CDR3 coding sequence is TGTGCCAGCAGCTTAGTCGGACAGGGAAGTGGGGACACAGATACGCAGTATTTT. It is translated as CASSLVGQGSGDTDTQYF.